The clone carrying this T cell receptor beta chain was counted between two and nine times. No antigen is known for it. In the PCR, 60 Vbeta and 13 Jbeta primers were used. Here immunoSEQ multiplex PCR was the method, and the copy in TCRdb shows in-frame clones only, minus some. Of around 110,000 clones detected, about 80% appear once; the ten largest clones hold 3.5% to 5%. The record originates from a study of cytomegalovirus exposure and HLA in healthy donors. With 0 bases clipped from V and 3 bases from J, the junction kept 9 bases outside the gene matches. Germline assignment: CDR1 SGHRS and CDR2 YFSETQ. This CDR3 contains 17 residues. Study findings and constraints: The analysis excluded some indistinguishable V segments, including TRBV6-2 and TRBV6-3.

The chain is built from TRBV5-1 and TRBJ2-3; 8 bases match TRBD2. The sequence was collected from a man aged 25-40 years in good health and CMV-seropositive. Sequenced material: PBMCs. The CDR3 spells CASSLDLTSGSTDTQYF. CDR3 nucleotide sequence: TGCGCCAGCAGCTTGGATCTAACCAGCGGGAGTACAGATACGCAGTATTTT.